The 19 T cell receptor beta chains given below trace back to one sample, sequenced in a study of blood T cells in healthy people across ages. Next came a second PCR, run for roughly 6 to 11 cycles, which used a sample-barcoded 5' primer along with a J-beta primer mix. TCRdb itself ran the 5' RACE reads through MiXCR, one entry per CDR3 protein. The sample records approximately 1,000,000 distinct CDR3 sequences, about two fifths being singletons. Sequenced material: blood. Receptors were obtained from a man younger than 35 in good health.

Of note for this clonotype: This clone may be a read error of a much larger clone one base away. The rearrangement joins TRBV29-1 to TRBJ2-1, with 8 nucleotides matching TRBD2. The germline V gene has CDR1 SQVTM and CDR2 ANQGSEA. The CDR3 is made up of 11 amino acids. CDR3 sequence (DNA): TGCAGCGGCGCGGGGGGTAATGAGCGGTTCTTC. Protein: CSGAGGNERFF.

V usage is TRBV20-1 and J usage is TRBJ2-1; D unresolved. The CDR3 covers 13 residues. The germline V gene has CDR1 DFQATT and CDR2 SNEGSKA (reference sequence). V shed 0 bases and J shed 9 bases, with 12 bases lying between them. Written as DNA, the CDR3 is TGCAGTGCTAGAGACGGAATAACGAGTGAGCAGTTCTTC. Translating gives CSARDGITSEQFF.

This clonotype was detected a few times. The genes are TRBV5-5 and TRBJ2-3; D might be TRBD1 or TRBD2, each matching 5 bases. V lost 4 bases and J 9 bases, leaving 15 bases between the germline ends. The CDR3 is made up of 13 amino acids. Per the germline V gene, CDR1 is SGHKS and CDR2 is YYEKEE (reference sequence). CDR3 bases: TGTGCCAGCAGCCCGGATTTTGGGGACACGCAGTATTTT. Protein sequence: CASSPDFGDTQYF.

The V call is TRBV7-9, the J call TRBJ2-1; D gene uncertain. CDR3 length equals 16 residues. Trimming cost V 2 bases and J 6 bases, with 17 bases left between them. Germline V gene sequence: CDR1 SEHNR, CDR2 FQNEAQ (reference sequence). The CDR3, as DNA: TGTGCCAGCAGCTTAACTATTAGAAAGTATGCCAATGAGCAGTTCTTC. This translates into CASSLTIRKYANEQFF.

This clonotype was observed many times. The chain employs TRBV7-2 and TRBJ2-3, with D possibly TRBD2 on 5 matching bases. Germline V gene data show CDR1 as SGHTA and CDR2 as FQGNSA. The CDR3 runs to 15 residues. Trimming took off 1 base at V and 4 bases at J, with 12 bases between the two ends. CDR3 sequence reads: CASSLVYSGADTQYF. Written as DNA, the CDR3 is TGTGCCAGCAGCTTAGTCTACAGCGGCGCAGATACGCAGTATTTT.

The chain couples TRBV29-1 to TRBJ2-1, with D possibly TRBD2 on 7 matching bases. Germline-derived CDR1 and CDR2 are SQVTM and ANQGSEA. Between the trimmed V and J ends, which lost 4 bases and 6 bases, there was a span of 16 bases. The CDR3 spans 14 residues. CDR3 loop: CSVVGGRESNEQFF. The CDR3 region has the DNA TGCAGCGTTGTGGGGGGGCGGGAGTCCAATGAGCAGTTCTTC.

On this clonotype: A read error may account for a junction end that differs from germline. This sequence joins TRBV24-1 and TRBJ2-1; possible D gene TRBD2, 5 bases. The CDR3 runs 13 residues. CDR1 KGHDR and CDR2 SFDVKD come from the germline V gene. The CDR3 loop is CTTSDRTSGQQFF. The CDR3 DNA is TGTACCACCAGTGACCGGACTTCAGGTCAGCAGTTCTTC.

This CDR3 reads CASSPSDRITDTQYF. CDR3 DNA: TGTGCCAGCAGCCCAAGCGACAGGATCACAGATACGCAGTATTTT. V usage is TRBV28 and J usage is TRBJ2-3, with D perhaps matching TRBD1 (6 bases). CDR3 length: 15 residues. CDR1 is MDHEN and CDR2 is SYDVKM in the germline V gene. V dropped 6 bases and J dropped 2 bases, with 15 bases sitting between them.

The V call is TRBV5-6, the J call TRBJ1-5, with D unresolved. Germline CDR1 is SGHDT and CDR2 is YYEEEE. The CDR3 has 15 amino acids. V was shortened by 0 bases and J by 2 bases, with 9 bases between the two germline ends. The CDR3 nucleotides are TGTGCCAGCAGCTTGGCCGAATCTGGCAATCAGCCCCAGCATTTT. It encodes CASSLAESGNQPQHF.

The chain couples TRBV27 to TRBJ1-1, with TRBD1 identical over 7 bases. This CDR3 has 18 amino acids. Germline loops: CDR1 MNHEY, CDR2 SMNVEV (reference sequence). The trim removed 1 base at V and 3 bases at J, leaving 14 bases unmatched. The CDR3 DNA follows: TGTGCCAGCAGTTTATACCCCAGGACAGGCTTTAGGGACACTGAAGCTTTCTTT. Amino acids: CASSLYPRTGFRDTEAFF.

The CDR3 sequence: CASSSRGDSNQPQHF. The CDR3 DNA is TGTGCCAGCAGTTCTCGAGGGGATAGCAATCAGCCCCAGCATTTT. The chain joins TRBV12-3 or TRBV12-4 to TRBJ1-5; the D gene is possibly TRBD1 (5 bases). The CDR3 has 15 residues. V gave up 4 bases and J gave up 0 bases, with 10 bases separating them.

This clonotype appeared a few times. This chain uses TRBV10-3 with TRBJ1-6, with a possible D match to TRBD1 (6 bases). This CDR3 spans 15 amino acids. V gave up 2 bases and J gave up 7 bases, with 12 bases separating them. Germline CDR1 is ENHRY and CDR2 is SYGVKD. CDR3: CAISEQTGLNSPLHF. CDR3 nucleotides: TGTGCCATCAGTGAGCAAACAGGGTTGAATTCACCCCTCCACTTT.

The chain joins TRBV28 to TRBJ1-4; D gene ambiguous. Trimming removed 4 bases from V and 7 bases from J, with 16 bases in between. Germline V gene data show CDR1 as MDHEN and CDR2 as SYDVKM. This CDR3 is built from 15 residues. In DNA, the CDR3 is TGTGCCAGCAGTTCCGGGGAGGTTGGTGGTGAAAAACTGTTTTTT. Translated: CASSSGEVGGEKLFF.

This clonotype turned up a few times. The rearrangement joins TRBV3-1 to TRBJ1-5, with 9 nucleotides matching TRBD1. Germline lookup yields CDR1 LGHDT and CDR2 YNNKEL (reference sequence). V lost 2 bases and J lost 5; bases outside the gene matches: 19. The CDR3 runs 20 residues. CDR3 amino acids: CASSQSILGQGAWGDQPQHF. The CDR3 DNA reads as TGTGCCAGCAGCCAAAGTATTCTGGGACAGGGAGCTTGGGGCGATCAGCCCCAGCATTTT.

The rearrangement links TRBV5-8 to TRBJ2-3; 7 bases fit TRBD2. The CDR3 totals 15 residues. The germline V gene has CDR1 SGHTS and CDR2 YDEGEE. V gave up 3 bases and J gave up 3 bases; unmatched junction bases: 7. The DNA for the CDR3 is TGTGCCAGCAGCTGGGGAGGGGTAAATACAGATACGCAGTATTTT. It yields the protein CASSWGGVNTDTQYF.

In its sample, this clonotype was seen a few times. The chain uses TRBV28 and TRBJ2-1, with D hard to call. Looked up from germline, CDR1 is MDHEN and CDR2 is SYDVKM. CDR3 length equals 13 residues. V lost 5 bases and J lost 7, with 12 bases in between. The CDR3 coding sequence is TGTGCCAGCAGTGCCGGAGTCATAAATGAGCAGTTCTTC. The encoded protein is CASSAGVINEQFF.

Concerning this clonotype itself: The junction departs from germline at one end; a sequencing error may be responsible. CDR3 in amino acids: CVSSLGGLQETQYF. CDR3 nucleotides: TGTGTCAGCAGCTTAGGGGGACTACAAGAGACCCAGTACTTC. The chain employs TRBV11-2 and TRBJ2-5; weak D call: TRBD2 (7 bases). Germline V lookup: CDR1 SGHAT, CDR2 FQNNGV. The CDR3 extends over 14 amino acids. Full variable domain (missing parts from reference TRBV11-2 and TRBJ2-5): EAGVAQSPRYKIIEKRQSVAFWCNPISGHATLYWYQQILGQGPKLLIQFQNNGVVDDSQLPKDRFSAERLKGVDSTLKIQPAKLEDSAVYLCVSSLGGLQETQYFGPGTRLLVL.

This sequence joins TRBV11-2 and TRBJ2-1, with D tentatively TRBD2 (7 bases). The CDR3 consists of 16 residues. Germline CDR1 SGHAT, CDR2 FQNNGV. Trimming pared 5 bases from V and 2 bases from J, leaving 16 bases between. The CDR3 region has the DNA TGTGCCAGCAGCACACAGGGAGGGGCTGCCTACAATGAGCAGTTCTTC. The encoded protein is CASSTQGGAAYNEQFF.

In this sample, this clonotype turned up a few times. The rearrangement joins TRBV29-1 to TRBJ1-1; maybe TRBD1 (6 bases). Germline V gene lookup returns CDR1 SQVTM and CDR2 ANQGSEA. V was shortened by 4 bases and J by 4 bases, with 10 bases between the two germline ends. The length of the CDR3 is 12 residues. The CDR3 DNA reads TGCAGCGTTGCCGGGGGCTCCACTGAAGCTTTCTTT. This sequence encodes CSVAGGSTEAFF.